This TCR beta chain was sequenced for a study of lymphopenia after photon versus proton radiotherapy. Study observations and caveats: Survival link was tested only in deceased patients; proton benefit remains a possibility. Oligoclonal CD8+ Temra expansion after nadir drove photon patients' diversity drop. Photon-treated patients lost naive T cells and TCR diversity; proton-treated stayed stable.

This CDR3 is built from 15 residues. Germline V CDR1 and CDR2: MGHDK, SYGVNS. V was shortened by 2 bases and J by 7 bases, with 17 bases between the two germline ends. Some clones are missing from TCRdb's copy, which holds only in-frame ones; the method was immunoSEQ multiplex PCR. Of about 22,000 clones in the sample, approximately 90% were seen once. As for this clone: Its matching antigen is unknown.

The clonotype originates from a man older than 75 with esophageal cancer. This sample comprised peripheral blood, obtained from a patient treated with proton-based radiotherapy. The genes are TRBV25-1 and TRBJ1-2, with unresolved D. Here the CDR3 reads CASSETWATQPGYTF. The CDR3 DNA is TGTGCCAGCAGTGAAACCTGGGCCACCCAGCCTGGCTACACCTTC.